This entry lists 24 T cell receptor beta chains sequenced from one sample in a study of shared clonotypes between healthy human individuals. Profiling relied on immunoSEQ multiplex PCR, and the TCRdb table lists in-frame clones only, not all of them. The sample consists of about 490,000 clones, about 80% of them appearing once. Sample: PBMCs. The receptors come from a woman between 35 and 50 years old in good health. Some clones in this sample may be carry-over from other donors' samples.

The gene calls are TRBV4-2 and TRBJ2-3, with unresolved D. Germline loops: CDR1 LGHNA, CDR2 YNFKEQ. V was trimmed by 0 bases and J by 6 bases, leaving 16 bases between them. The CDR3 loop spans 16 amino acids. The CDR3 region is CASSQDLAQKTDTQYF. CDR3 coding DNA: TGTGCCAGCAGCCAAGATTTGGCCCAGAAGACGGATACGCAGTATTTT.

CDR3 loop: CASSQDSSGTYEQYF. The CDR3 DNA sequence: TGTGCCAGCAGCCAAGATTCCAGCGGGACCTACGAGCAGTACTTC. This chain links TRBV4-2 with TRBJ2-5; 7 bases match TRBD2. The J call could be wrong; TRBJ2-7 is a better fit for the DNA end. This CDR3 has 15 amino acids. CDR1 is LGHNA and CDR2 is YNFKEQ in the germline V gene.

The chain uses TRBV5-4 and TRBJ2-3; the match to TRBD2 covers 9 bases. Germline V lookup: CDR1 SGHNT, CDR2 YYREEE (reference sequence). CDR3 length: 15 residues. Germline trimming cut 3 bases from V and 1 base from J; bases unmatched to any gene: 3. The DNA for the CDR3 is TGTGCCAGCAGCTCCCAGCGGGAGGGCACAGATACGCAGTATTTT. Translation: CASSSQREGTDTQYF. The full variable domain, in which reference TRBV5-4 and TRBJ2-3 provide the parts outside the CDR3, is ETGVTQSPTHLIKTRGQQVTLRCSSQSGHNTVSWYQQALGQGPQFIFQYYREEENGRGNFPPRFSGLQFPNYSSELNVNALELDDSALYLCASSSQREGTDTQYFGPGTRLTVL.

The J gene is TRBJ1-2, the V gene TRBV6-1; D is unresolved. The CDR3 has 13 amino acids. The germline V and J ends were trimmed by 0 bases and 4 bases, with 6 bases remaining between them. Germline CDR1 reads MNHNS; CDR2 reads SASEGT. CDR3 loop: CASSEALIYGYTF. The CDR3 DNA follows: TGTGCCAGCAGTGAAGCCCTTATCTATGGCTACACCTTC.

The rearrangement links TRBV10-3 to TRBJ2-2; D may be TRBD2 (6 bases). Per the germline V gene, CDR1 is ENHRY and CDR2 is SYGVKD. The V end was cut by 0 bases, the J end by 5 bases, with 19 bases between. The CDR3 sequence is 18 residues long. CDR3 region: CAISESPGQGGRTGELFF. The CDR3 region has the DNA TGTGCCATCAGTGAGTCGCCTGGGCAGGGAGGTAGGACCGGGGAGCTGTTTTTT.

The V call is TRBV19, the J call TRBJ1-2, with 9 bases matching TRBD1. This CDR3 comprises 15 residues. The J segment lost 1 base and the V segment lost 8 bases, leaving 8 bases of the junction unmatched. Germline V CDR1 and CDR2: LNHDA, SQIVND (reference sequence). CDR3 sequence reads: CASRDRVMGNYGYTF. The CDR3 DNA sequence: TGTGCCAGTCGGGACAGGGTAATGGGTAACTATGGCTACACCTTC.

V and J are TRBV5-6 and TRBJ2-7, with D perhaps matching TRBD1 (5 bases). The V and J ends lost 2 bases and 3 bases respectively, with 9 bases between them. Germline assignment: CDR1 SGHDT and CDR2 YYEEEE. The CDR3 has 13 amino acids. For the CDR3, the DNA is TGTGCCAGCAGCTTCCTCCAGGGCTACGAGCAGTACTTC. Translating it yields CASSFLQGYEQYF.

The genes are TRBV28 and TRBJ2-5; 9 bases agree with TRBD1. Germline lookup yields CDR1 MDHEN and CDR2 SYDVKM. V lost 4 bases to trimming and J lost 5 bases; unmatched junction nucleotides: 2. The CDR3 is 13 amino acids. The CDR3 spells CASSWDRVETQYF. Here the CDR3 DNA reads TGTGCCAGCAGTTGGGACAGGGTGGAGACCCAGTACTTC. The variable domain in full, with the rest retrieved from reference TRBV28 and TRBJ2-5, is DVKVTQSSRYLVKRTGEKVFLECVQDMDHENMFWYRQDPGLGLRLIYFSYDVKMKEKGDIPEGYSVSREKKERFSLILESASTNQTSMYLCASSWDRVETQYFGPGTRLLVL.

This clone was found many times. An end of the junction does not agree with germline; a read error may underlie this. V usage is TRBV7-7 and J usage is TRBJ2-5; 8 bases agree with TRBD2. This CDR3 contains 14 residues. Germline loops: CDR1 SSHAT, CDR2 FNYEAQ (reference sequence). The CDR3 coding sequence is TGTGCTAGCAGCTTAATTCCAGCGGGGGATACCCAGTACTTC. It specifies CASSLIPAGDTQYF.

The genes are TRBV4-2 and TRBJ2-5; 8 nucleotides align to TRBD2. The germline V gene encodes CDR1 LGHNA and CDR2 YNFKEQ. J lost 3 bases, V lost 0 bases, and 3 bases had no gene match. The CDR3 has 15 residues. The CDR3 loop reads CASSQDGSGEETQYF. CDR3 nucleotide sequence: TGTGCCAGCAGCCAAGATGGTAGCGGGGAAGAGACCCAGTACTTC.

This clone was seen a few times. The chain employs TRBV6-1 and TRBJ2-2, with TRBD1 matching 8 bases. The CDR3 has 16 amino acids. V lost 4 bases, J lost 2 bases, and 6 bases stayed unmatched. The germline V gene encodes CDR1 MNHNS and CDR2 SASEGT. CDR3 nucleotide sequence: TGTGCCAGCAGTGCCTCAGGGGGCGCAAACACCGGGGAGCTGTTTTTT. Protein: CASSASGGANTGELFF.

V is TRBV28 and J is TRBJ2-2, with TRBD2 matching 7 bases. The V gene's germline CDR1 is MDHEN and CDR2 SYDVKM. This CDR3 comprises 14 residues. Trimming at V came to 3 bases and at J to 5 bases, leaving 3 bases not matched to a gene. The CDR3 reads CASSLGGLTGELFF. For the CDR3, the DNA is TGTGCCAGCAGTTTGGGAGGGCTAACCGGGGAGCTGTTTTTT.

This clone was found once. The rearrangement uses TRBV2 and TRBJ2-3; 7 nucleotides match TRBD1. The germline V gene encodes CDR1 SNHLY and CDR2 FYNNEI. This CDR3 comprises 13 residues. Losses at the gene ends were 1 base for V and 11 bases for J; bases not matched to a gene: 6. CDR3 residues: CASSEELAGGQYF. CDR3 coding DNA: TGTGCCAGCAGTGAAGAGTTGGCAGGGGGGCAGTATTTT.

This chain uses TRBV10-2 with TRBJ1-1; D not resolved. This CDR3 region has 15 residues. The ends were cut back, 8 bases at V and 4 bases at J, with 20 bases in the middle. Germline CDR1 WSHSY, CDR2 SAAADI. The CDR3 here is CASRVGGNSGTEAFF. DNA for the CDR3: TGCGCCAGCCGGGTAGGCGGAAACAGCGGCACTGAAGCTTTCTTT.

V and J are TRBV7-9 and TRBJ2-7, with TRBD2 matching over 7 bases. Trimming removed 5 bases from V and 0 bases from J; junction bases left unmatched: 16. The CDR3 is made up of 18 amino acids. Germline V lookup: CDR1 SEHNR, CDR2 FQNEAQ (reference sequence). The CDR3 DNA follows: TGTGCCAGCAGCCCCGGGCTAGCGGAATTTAAAAGCTCCTACGAGCAGTACTTC. This sequence encodes CASSPGLAEFKSSYEQYF. The full variable domain, its missing parts supplied by reference TRBV7-9 and TRBJ2-7, is DTGVSQNPRHKITKRGQNVTFRCDPISEHNRLYWYRQTLGQGPEFLTYFQNEAQLEKSRLLSDRFSAERPKGSFSTLEIQRTEQGDSAMYLCASSPGLAEFKSSYEQYFGPGTRLTVT.

This clone has more than one count but fewer than ten. The V call is TRBV5-1, the J call TRBJ1-3; no firm D call. The CDR3 is 15 residues long. V dropped 4 bases and J dropped 3 bases, with 14 bases sitting between them. The V gene's germline CDR1 is SGHRS and CDR2 YFSETQ. The CDR3 bases are TGCGCCAGCAGCGATTCCGGGAGAGGTGGAAACACCATATATTTT. Translated: CASSDSGRGGNTIYF.

The chain combines TRBV7-6 with TRBJ1-1, with no clear D. The CDR3 has 13 amino acids. V shed 5 bases and J shed 1 base, with 8 bases lying between them. The germline gives CDR1 SGHVS, CDR2 FNYEAQ. As DNA, the CDR3 is TGTGCCAGCAGCAACGGAGGGAACACTGAAGCTTTCTTT. Translating gives CASSNGGNTEAFF.

V gene TRBV5-5 combines with J gene TRBJ2-7; TRBD2 matches at 10 bases. The CDR3 is 16 residues long. Germline V gives CDR1 SGHKS, CDR2 YYEKEE (reference sequence). The junction had 3 bases not matched to a gene; V was cut back by 0 bases and J by 0 bases. The CDR3 reads CASSLVAGGLSYEQYF. CDR3 in DNA: TGTGCCAGCAGCTTGGTAGCGGGAGGCCTCTCCTACGAGCAGTACTTC.

This clone occurred a few times. The chain recombines TRBV30 with TRBJ1-2; D might be TRBD1 (5 bases). Germline V gene lookup returns CDR1 GTSNPN and CDR2 SVGIG (reference sequence). The CDR3 spans 13 residues. Trimming took 7 bases from V and 1 from J, leaving 13 bases between them. The CDR3 protein is CASVGGINYGYTF. The CDR3 DNA reads TGTGCCTCGGTTGGGGGGATTAACTATGGCTACACCTTC.

The table lists this clone with a count of one. The V gene is TRBV7-6, the J gene TRBJ1-3; tentatively, D is TRBD1 (5 bases). The germline V and J ends were trimmed by 5 bases and 1 base, with 9 bases remaining between them. The germline V gene has CDR1 SGHVS and CDR2 FNYEAQ. This CDR3 is 14 amino acids long. DNA for the CDR3: TGTGCCAGCAGCCCGACAGTTTCTGGAAACACCATATATTTT. It codes for CASSPTVSGNTIYF.

This chain connects TRBV6-1 to TRBJ2-5, with D perhaps TRBD2 (5 bases). The CDR3 extends over 14 amino acids. The V end was cut by 3 bases, the J end by 9 bases, with 17 bases between. Germline assignment: CDR1 MNHNS and CDR2 SASEGT. The CDR3 spells CASSERAARGSQYF. The CDR3 DNA sequence: TGTGCCAGCAGTGAGAGGGCGGCCCGCGGGTCCCAGTACTTC.

On this clone: At one end the junction does not follow the germline gene, possibly because of a read error. This sequence joins TRBV29-1 and TRBJ2-7; the D gene is possibly TRBD1 (6 bases). The CDR3 has 12 residues. CDR1 SQVTM and CDR2 ANQGSEA come from the germline V gene. CDR3 bases: TGCAGCGTCGAAGGGGGACCTACTGAGCAGTACTTC. Encoded protein: CSVEGGPTEQYF.

The chain links TRBV11-1 to TRBJ1-6, with D unresolved. The CDR3 runs 15 residues. V lost 3 bases and J lost 6, with 12 bases in between. Germline CDR1 is SGHAT and CDR2 is FQDESV (reference sequence). CDR3 in DNA: TGTGCCAGCAGCTTTGGGATGGAGGGTAATTCACCCCTCCACTTT. Translated, it gives CASSFGMEGNSPLHF.

This clone came up a few times. The rearrangement joins TRBV19 to TRBJ1-5; 9 bases map to TRBD1. Unmatched junction bases numbered 3, after V lost 0 bases and J lost 6 bases. CDR1 and CDR2 from the germline V gene are LNHDA and SQIVND (reference sequence). The CDR3 contains 15 residues. The CDR3 region has the DNA TGTGCCAGTAGTATAGAGGGACAGGGAAGTCAGCCCCAGCATTTT. Its protein product is CASSIEGQGSQPQHF.